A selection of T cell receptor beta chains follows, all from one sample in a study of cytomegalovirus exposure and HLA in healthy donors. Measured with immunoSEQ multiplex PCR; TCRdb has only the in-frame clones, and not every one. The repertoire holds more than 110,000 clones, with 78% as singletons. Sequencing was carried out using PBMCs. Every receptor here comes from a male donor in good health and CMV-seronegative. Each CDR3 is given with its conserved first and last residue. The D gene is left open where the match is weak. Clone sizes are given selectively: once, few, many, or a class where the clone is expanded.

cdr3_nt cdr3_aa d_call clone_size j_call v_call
TGCGCCAGCAGCTTGAGTCAGGGGGCTGGTGGTGAGCAGTTCTTC CASSLSQGAGGEQFF TRBD1 - TRBJ2-1 TRBV5-1
TGTGCCAGCTCACCACCGGAAAAGCGGACGAACACTGAAGCTTTCTTT CASSPPEKRTNTEAFF - - TRBJ1-1 TRBV18
TGTGCCAGCAGTCCGGGGACAGGGGGCTACAATGAGCAGTTCTTC CASSPGTGGYNEQFF TRBD1 - TRBJ2-1 TRBV25-1
TGTGCCACCAGCAAGGTAGCAGATAACTATGGCTACACCTTC CATSKVADNYGYTF - - TRBJ1-2 TRBV2
TGCGCCAGCAGCCGACGGGACACCGCCTACGAGCAGTACTTC CASSRRDTAYEQYF - - TRBJ2-7 TRBV5-1
TGTGCCAGCAGTTTGTCAGGGGGCTATGGCTACACCTTC CASSLSGGYGYTF TRBD1 once TRBJ1-2 TRBV28
TGTGCCAGCAGGCCGGCGATCGGGAATGAGCAGTTCTTC CASRPAIGNEQFF - few TRBJ2-1 TRBV27
TGTGCCTGGAGTGTACGCGGGAGGGCCCAGTTCTTC CAWSVRGRAQFF TRBD2 - TRBJ2-1 TRBV30
TGTGCCAGTAGTGTGGTCGGCGGTACCTACGAGCAGTACTTC CASSVVGGTYEQYF - - TRBJ2-7 TRBV19
TGTGCCAGCAGCTTAGCCGGGGGGGGGTACGAGCAGTACTTC CASSLAGGGYEQYF TRBD2 - TRBJ2-7 TRBV7-8
TGTGCCTGGAGTGCCGGGACACCGTCCTACGAGCAGTACTTC CAWSAGTPSYEQYF - - TRBJ2-7 TRBV30
TGTGCCAGCAGCTTAAGTAGTAGACAGGGGAACAATCAGCCCCAGCATTTT CASSLSSRQGNNQPQHF TRBD1 - TRBJ1-5 TRBV7-6
TGTGCCAGCAGTGAATTCGGACTAGCGGGGGGAGAGACCCAGTACTTC CASSEFGLAGGETQYF TRBD2 - TRBJ2-5 TRBV25-1
TGTGCCATCACCCCGGACAGGGGGCAAACTGAAGCTTTCTTT CAITPDRGQTEAFF TRBD1 - TRBJ1-1 TRBV10-3
TGTGCCAGCAGCCAAGGACAGTATAATTCACCCCTCCACTTT CASSQGQYNSPLHF - once TRBJ1-6 TRBV4-2
TGCAGCGTTGGGTTCAGTTCCTACGAGCAGTACTTC CSVGFSSYEQYF - few TRBJ2-7 TRBV29-1
TGTGCCAGCAGCTTGGGTACAGGGGGAGAAAAACTGTTTTTT CASSLGTGGEKLFF TRBD1 - TRBJ1-4 TRBV7-8
TGTGCCAGCAGCTTGATCGTCCTAAGCTCCTACAATGAGCAGTTCTTC CASSLIVLSSYNEQFF - - TRBJ2-1 TRBV5-6
TGCAGCGGATTACAGGGGGCAAAAGGAAACACCATATATTTT CSGLQGAKGNTIYF TRBD1 - TRBJ1-3 TRBV29-1
TGTGCCAGCAGTGAAGACAGATACTCTGGAAACACCATATATTTT CASSEDRYSGNTIYF - - TRBJ1-3 TRBV2
TGTGCCAGCAGGAGGACAGGGGTTGGGAACACTGAAGCTTTCTTT CASRRTGVGNTEAFF TRBD1 once TRBJ1-1 TRBV6-5
TGTGCCAGTAGCCCGGGAACACTCTATGGCTACACCTTC CASSPGTLYGYTF - once TRBJ1-2 TRBV19
TGTGCCAGCAGCCCAGCGGCCCACTCCTACGAGCAGTACTTC CASSPAAHSYEQYF - - TRBJ2-7 TRBV7-3
TGTGCCAGCAGCTTGAGCTCTGGGGCCAACGTCCTGACTTTC CASSLSSGANVLTF - - TRBJ2-6 TRBV7-2
TGTGCCAGCAGCCGAGGGGGCGACTATGGCTACACCTTC CASSRGGDYGYTF TRBD1 - TRBJ1-2 TRBV7-2
TGTGCCAGCAGCCTCGGGAGGACGCGGCAGCCCCAGCATTTT CASSLGRTRQPQHF - few TRBJ1-5 TRBV7-8
TGTGCCAGTAGTACCTCGCGGGGGTTCTCCTACGAGCAGTACTTC CASSTSRGFSYEQYF TRBD2 - TRBJ2-7 TRBV19
TGTGCCTGGAGTGTAGGAGGCGGCAGCCAAGAGACCCAGTACTTC CAWSVGGGSQETQYF - - TRBJ2-5 TRBV30
TGTGCCAGCAGTACAGGGAATGGCGAGCAGTTCTTC CASSTGNGEQFF - few TRBJ2-1 TRBV27
TGTGCCAGCAGTGATCCGGGACAGGGGTCCTACGAGCAGTACTTC CASSDPGQGSYEQYF TRBD1 - TRBJ2-7 TRBV7-9
TGTGCCAGCAGCGTACCTAGCGGGGGTCTCAATGAGCAGTTCTTC CASSVPSGGLNEQFF TRBD2 - TRBJ2-1 TRBV7-9
TGTGCCAGTAGTCTAGCGGGGGGGTCCAATGAGCAGTTCTTC CASSLAGGSNEQFF TRBD2 - TRBJ2-1 TRBV19
TGTGCCAGCACCGTGGGACAGGGGTGGACCCAGTACTTC CASTVGQGWTQYF TRBD1 few TRBJ2-5 TRBV14
TGTGCCAGCAGCGTAGAATTTAGTAGCGGGGGGTGGAACACCGGGGAGCTGTTTTTT CASSVEFSSGGWNTGELFF TRBD2 - TRBJ2-2 TRBV9
TGTGCCAGCTCACCACGGATCGGGAATAGGGGCACAGATACGCAGTATTTT CASSPRIGNRGTDTQYF - - TRBJ2-3 TRBV18
TGTGCCAGCAGCTCTCCGACACCTAGCACAGATACGCAGTATTTT CASSSPTPSTDTQYF - once TRBJ2-3 TRBV7-9
TGTGCCAGCAGCCCTTGGACAGGGGACACTGAAGCTTTCTTT CASSPWTGDTEAFF TRBD1 - TRBJ1-1 TRBV28
TGTGCCAGCAGGGACAGGGGGGGAACCGGGGAGCTGTTTTTT CASRDRGGTGELFF TRBD1 - TRBJ2-2 TRBV6-5
TGTGCCAGCAGCTTAGCACAGGGAGGGTCATACGAGCAGTACTTC CASSLAQGGSYEQYF - - TRBJ2-7 TRBV7-2
TGTGCCAGCAGGAGAACGGGGGGAAACCAAGAGACCCAGTACTTC CASRRTGGNQETQYF TRBD2 - TRBJ2-5 TRBV2
TGTGCCAGCAGTTTACAGGGGGCGAACACTGAAGCTTTCTTT CASSLQGANTEAFF TRBD1 few TRBJ1-1 TRBV27
TGTGCCAGCAGTGAAGCGGTTGGACTCATCTACAATGAGCAGTTCTTC CASSEAVGLIYNEQFF - - TRBJ2-1 TRBV6-1
TGTGCCAGCAGCTTAGGGCACACCTTCACAGATACGCAGTATTTT CASSLGHTFTDTQYF - - TRBJ2-3 TRBV7-8
TGTGCCATCAGTGAGACTAGTGTCGGGGAGCTGTTTTTT CAISETSVGELFF - - TRBJ2-2 TRBV10-3
TGTGCCAGCAGCCCAACAGGGCGTAATGGCTACACCTTC CASSPTGRNGYTF - - TRBJ1-2 TRBV5-4
TGTGCCAGCAGCGTTGGGCCCACAGATACGCAGTATTTT CASSVGPTDTQYF - - TRBJ2-3 TRBV9
TGTGCCAGCAGCTCCGGGACAGGGGGATTTGTGGAGCAGTACTTC CASSSGTGGFVEQYF TRBD1 - TRBJ2-7 TRBV11-2
TGTGCCGGGATCGAGGGTAAATACGAGCAGTACTTC CAGIEGKYEQYF - - TRBJ2-7 TRBV30
TGTGCCAGCAGCTCCGACTCCGGGACAGGAGTTTATGGCTACACCTTC CASSSDSGTGVYGYTF TRBD1 - TRBJ1-2 TRBV7-3
TGTGCCATAGGAAGGGGGGGCCTATCAGATACGCAGTATTTT CAIGRGGLSDTQYF - - TRBJ2-3 TRBV10-3
TGTGCCAGTGGGAGTAGACAGGGTCCCCAAGAGACCCAGTACTTC CASGSRQGPQETQYF TRBD1 - TRBJ2-5 TRBV10-3